The 14 T cell receptor beta chains listed next were all sequenced from one sample in a study of blood T cell repertoires in COVID-19. TCRdb's table, derived via immunoSEQ multiplex PCR, lists solely in-frame clones and lacks some. The sample consists of about 200,000 clones, roughly 84% of them appearing once. Sample: PBMCs or T cells enriched from blood (not recorded which). These receptors came from a man in his forties or fifties who had recovered from COVID-19.

This clone was seen a handful of times. The CDR3 DNA follows: TGTGCCAGCAGTTTGCCGGGACAGGGGACGGCTGAAGCTTTCTTT. Its protein product is CASSLPGQGTAEAFF. The V and J genes are TRBV6-5 and TRBJ1-1; the match to TRBD1 covers 10 bases. The germline gives CDR1 MNHEY, CDR2 SVGAGI. This CDR3 is built from 15 residues. V shed 4 bases and J 6 bases; nucleotides not matched to a gene: 8.

The CDR3 sequence: CASSLARFNEQFF. The CDR3 bases are TGTGCCAGCAGCTTAGCGAGGTTCAATGAGCAGTTCTTC. V and J are TRBV7-2 and TRBJ2-1; D ambiguous. This CDR3 is 13 amino acids long. Trimming left V 0 bases short and J 6 bases short, with 6 bases between. The germline V gene encodes CDR1 SGHTA and CDR2 FQGNSA.

J is TRBJ2-2 and V is TRBV20-1, with 7 bases fitting TRBD1. The CDR3 covers 14 residues. CDR1 and CDR2 (germline): DFQATT, SNEGSKA (reference sequence). The J segment lost 0 bases and the V segment lost 3 bases, leaving 1 base of the junction unmatched. CDR3 in amino acids: CSASQGANTGELFF. The CDR3 DNA reads as TGCAGTGCTAGTCAGGGGGCGAACACCGGGGAGCTGTTTTTT.

This clone occurred a few times. The chain recombines TRBV28 with TRBJ1-2; tentatively, D is TRBD1 (5 bases). Germline lookup yields CDR1 MDHEN and CDR2 SYDVKM. Deletions cut 2 bases from V and 10 bases from J, with 8 bases between. CDR3 length: 11 residues. The CDR3 loop is CASSLQGVYTF. The CDR3 DNA reads as TGTGCCAGCAGTTTACAGGGCGTCTACACCTTC.

V usage is TRBV6-5 and J usage is TRBJ1-2; D is uncertain. Trimming took 6 bases from V and 2 from J, leaving 13 bases between them. The CDR3 is 14 amino acids. Germline V lookup: CDR1 MNHEY, CDR2 SVGAGI. CDR3 sequence: CASSQAAGNYGYTF. The CDR3 nucleotides read TGTGCCAGCAGCCAAGCGGCAGGCAACTATGGCTACACCTTC.

This chain connects TRBV7-9 to TRBJ1-1; perhaps TRBD1 as D (5 bases). The CDR3 extends over 19 amino acids. Trimming cost V 1 base and J 4 bases, with 25 bases left between them. Per the germline V gene, CDR1 is SEHNR and CDR2 is FQNEAQ (reference sequence). The CDR3 DNA reads TGTGCCAGCAGCTTAGGCAAGACAGTTAAGTCCTTAGTCGTCACTGAAGCTTTCTTT. It specifies CASSLGKTVKSLVVTEAFF.

The V and J genes are TRBV28 and TRBJ2-3; 13 bases are a match to TRBD2. Germline loops: CDR1 MDHEN, CDR2 SYDVKM. V shed 6 bases and J 4 bases; nucleotides not matched to a gene: 7. This CDR3 spans 16 amino acids. The CDR3 nucleotides read TGTGCCAGCAGAGGGACTAGCGGGGTCGGGTCAGATACGCAGTATTTT. Translation gives CASRGTSGVGSDTQYF.

The CDR3 sequence is CASSLTLAGYYTF. Written as DNA, the CDR3 is TGTGCCAGCAGTTTGACCCTTGCAGGTTACTACACCTTC. V and J are TRBV12-3 or TRBV12-4 and TRBJ1-2; D uncertain. The CDR3 has 13 residues. V was shortened by 3 bases and J by 10 bases, with 15 bases between the two germline ends.

The rearrangement joins TRBV11-2 to TRBJ2-1, with D possibly matching TRBD2 (6 bases). The CDR3 covers 17 residues. Looked up from germline, CDR1 is SGHAT and CDR2 is FQNNGV. The germline V and J ends were trimmed by 0 bases and 9 bases, with 21 bases remaining between them. The CDR3 spells CASSLEMGGRQKGEQFF. CDR3 coding DNA: TGTGCCAGCAGCTTAGAGATGGGGGGAAGACAAAAGGGTGAGCAGTTCTTC. Variable domain in full (rest from reference TRBV11-2 and TRBJ2-1): EAGVAQSPRYKIIEKRQSVAFWCNPISGHATLYWYQQILGQGPKLLIQFQNNGVVDDSQLPKDRFSAERLKGVDSTLKIQPAKLEDSAVYLCASSLEMGGRQKGEQFFGPGTRLTVL.

This clone was seen a few times. The V and J genes are TRBV4-1 and TRBJ1-1; D not certain. The V and J ends lost 3 bases and 0 bases respectively, with 8 bases between them. The germline V gene has CDR1 MGHRA and CDR2 YSYEKL. The CDR3 contains 14 residues. The CDR3 sequence: CASSQIQVNTEAFF. CDR3 sequence (DNA): TGCGCCAGCAGCCAGATTCAGGTGAACACTGAAGCTTTCTTT.

The chain couples TRBV4-1 to TRBJ1-2; D ambiguous. Germline V gene sequence: CDR1 MGHRA, CDR2 YSYEKL. This CDR3 region has 13 residues. Deletions cut 0 bases from V and 9 bases from J, with 11 bases between. Here the CDR3 reads CASSQEWQDRYTF. CDR3 in DNA: TGCGCCAGCAGCCAAGAATGGCAGGATCGCTACACCTTC.

The genes are TRBV28 and TRBJ1-2; perhaps TRBD1 as D (5 bases). From germline, CDR1 is MDHEN and CDR2 SYDVKM. Trimming cost V 6 bases and J 4 bases, with 15 bases left between them. The CDR3 sequence is 14 residues long. The CDR3 coding sequence is TGTGCCAGCAGGCCTCAGGGAGGCCCCTATGGCTACACCTTC. Translation gives CASRPQGGPYGYTF.

The chain recombines TRBV11-3 with TRBJ2-5, with 7 positions matching TRBD1. Germline V lookup: CDR1 SGHNT, CDR2 YENEEA. The CDR3 has 14 residues. The trim removed 2 bases at V and 2 bases at J, leaving 2 bases unmatched. CDR3 sequence reads: CASSLRQGQETQYF. The CDR3 DNA follows: TGTGCCAGCAGCTTACGACAGGGACAAGAGACCCAGTACTTC.

This clone occurred once. The genes are TRBV3-1 (or the pseudogene TRBV3-2) and TRBJ1-1; 10 nucleotides agree with TRBD1. CDR1 and CDR2 from the germline V gene are LGHDT and YNNKEL (reference sequence). J was trimmed by 4 bases and V by 7 bases; bases with no gene match: 9. This CDR3 contains 15 residues. The CDR3 sequence is CASTPSDRGPTEAFF. The CDR3 DNA follows: TGTGCCAGCACCCCGAGTGACAGGGGGCCCACTGAAGCTTTCTTT.